These 30 T cell receptor beta chains were all obtained from the same sample, sequenced in a study of human T cells and chemical hapten exposure. The time point denotes: pre-sensitization, week 0. The sample's treatment: therapeutic diphenylcyclopropenone sensitization with weekly scalp DPC. A single record per CDR3 protein comes from TCRdb applying MiXCR to the RACE reads. This table holds more than 55,000 distinct CDR3 sequences, about 11% found once. Sequences were derived from whole blood, sampled in connection with sensitization to the hapten diphenylcyclopropenone (DPC). These receptors came from a woman between 35 and 50 years old with alopecia areata. Some clones in this sample may be carry-over from other donors' samples.

This clonotype was counted between two and nine times. The rearrangement joins TRBV2 to TRBJ1-5, with D perhaps TRBD1 (5 bases). Trimming cost V 4 bases and J 0 bases, with 13 bases left between them. This CDR3 spans 16 amino acids. The V gene's germline CDR1 is SNHLY and CDR2 FYNNEI. The DNA for the CDR3 is TGTGCCAGCAGTGTGGCGGGGGGGAGTAGCAATCAGCCCCAGCATTTT. It yields the protein CASSVAGGSSNQPQHF.

The chain employs TRBV11-2 and TRBJ2-1; 11 nucleotides line up with TRBD2. V lost 6 bases and J lost 3; bases outside the gene matches: 1. The CDR3 totals 14 residues. Germline CDR1 reads SGHAT; CDR2 reads FQNNGV. The CDR3 nucleotides read TGTGCCAGCAGGGGACTAGCGGACTACAATGAGCAGTTCTTC. It specifies CASRGLADYNEQFF.

This chain uses TRBV7-2 with TRBJ2-7; no reliable D call. V was cut by 5 bases and J by 6 bases, with 11 bases left in between. This CDR3 has 12 residues. Germline V CDR1 and CDR2: SGHTA, FQGNSA. CDR3 coding DNA: TGTGCCAGCAGCCCGCCTTGGGGCGAGCAGTACTTC. Translation gives CASSPPWGEQYF.

The V call is TRBV20-1, the J call TRBJ1-2, with 10 bases fitting TRBD1. The length of the CDR3 is 13 residues. The V gene's germline CDR1 is DFQATT and CDR2 SNEGSKA (reference sequence). V gave up 3 bases and J gave up 7 bases; unmatched junction bases: 5. The chain's CDR3 is CSASRQGASGYTF. The CDR3 coding sequence is TGCAGTGCTAGCAGACAGGGGGCTAGTGGCTACACCTTC.

This clonotype was recorded a few times. CDR3 protein: CASNRLAPNTGELFF. CDR3 coding DNA: TGTGCCAGTAACAGACTAGCCCCGAACACCGGGGAGCTGTTTTTT. V gene TRBV19 combines with J gene TRBJ2-2; 7 nucleotides line up with TRBD2. The CDR3 spans 15 residues. V was clipped by 7 bases and J by 0 bases; unmatched bases: 5. Germline-derived CDR1 and CDR2 are LNHDA and SQIVND (reference sequence).

This clonotype has at least ten counts. The J gene is TRBJ1-4, the V gene TRBV20-1; TRBD1 agrees at 10 bases. The CDR3 totals 14 residues. Germline V gene lookup returns CDR1 DFQATT and CDR2 SNEGSKA (reference sequence). Trimming cost V 4 bases and J 7 bases; bases outside gene matches: 6. CDR3 protein: CSAIRQGASEKLFF. The CDR3 bases are TGCAGTGCTATAAGACAGGGGGCGAGTGAAAAACTGTTTTTT.

Ten or more counts support this clonotype. This chain links TRBV19 with TRBJ2-7; no definite D call. This CDR3 comprises 14 residues. Germline lookup yields CDR1 LNHDA and CDR2 SQIVND (reference sequence). Trimming took 2 bases from V and 6 from J, leaving 14 bases between them. The CDR3 DNA sequence: TGTGCCAGTAGTATATCCCCCCTGATCGGCGAGCAGTACTTC. Its protein is CASSISPLIGEQYF. Variable domain in full (rest from reference TRBV19 and TRBJ2-7): DGGITQSPKYLFRKEGQNVTLSCEQNLNHDAMYWYRQDPGQGLRLIYYSQIVNDFQKGDIAEGYSVSREKKESFPLTVTSAQKNPTAFYLCASSISPLIGEQYFGPGTRLTVT.

This clonotype was seen only a few times. The rearrangement uses TRBV7-2 and TRBJ1-4; TRBD1 might be the D (6 bases). The CDR3 runs 14 residues. The V end was cut by 5 bases, the J end by 6 bases, with 13 bases between. CDR1 SGHTA and CDR2 FQGNSA come from the germline V gene. CDR3 loop: CASSVTGPDEKLFF. For the CDR3, the DNA is TGTGCCAGCAGCGTAACAGGGCCCGATGAAAAACTGTTTTTT.

This chain links TRBV9 with TRBJ1-1; the D is unclear. V gave up 0 bases and J gave up 8 bases, with 14 bases separating them. CDR3 length equals 14 residues. Germline V lookup: CDR1 SGDLS, CDR2 YYNGEE. As DNA, the CDR3 is TGTGCCAGCAGCGTAGCCAGCGGGATTGACGAAGCTTTCTTT. It encodes CASSVASGIDEAFF.

This rearrangement joins TRBV27 to TRBJ1-1; D remains unclear. The germline CDR1 and CDR2 sequences are MNHEY and SMNVEV (reference sequence). Trimming stripped 2 bases from V and 4 bases from J, with 11 bases between. CDR3 size: 14 residues. The CDR3 DNA reads TGTGCCAGCAGTTTAGAGCGTCGCGGCACTGAAGCTTTCTTT. Protein: CASSLERRGTEAFF.

The sample holds a few counts of this clonotype. The chain recombines TRBV20-1 with TRBJ2-3, with 15 nucleotides matching TRBD2. CDR3 length equals 15 residues. Germline trimming cut 6 bases from V and 6 bases from J; bases unmatched to any gene: 7. Germline loops: CDR1 DFQATT, CDR2 SNEGSKA (reference sequence). The CDR3 loop is CSATGLAGGIDTQYF. The CDR3 coding sequence is TGCAGTGCGACCGGACTAGCGGGGGGGATCGATACGCAGTATTTT.

This clonotype has a count of ten or more. J is TRBJ1-6 and V is TRBV2; tentatively, D is TRBD1 (6 bases). V was clipped by 8 bases and J by 19 bases, with 18 bases between them. The CDR3 is 11 residues long. Germline V gene sequence: CDR1 SNHLY, CDR2 FYNNEI. The CDR3, as DNA: TGTGCCAGCGATTCAGGGGACACTCTTCACTTT. Amino acid sequence: CASDSGDTLHF.

This clonotype was found many times. The chain couples TRBV20-1 to TRBJ2-1, with 8 bases identical to TRBD2. The J segment lost 0 bases and the V segment lost 1 base, leaving 5 bases of the junction unmatched. Germline CDR1 is DFQATT and CDR2 is SNEGSKA (reference sequence). This CDR3 spans 16 amino acids. CDR3 bases: TGCAGTGCTAGAGTCATGAGCGGGAGCTCCTACAATGAGCAGTTCTTC. The encoded protein is CSARVMSGSSYNEQFF.

In this sample, this clonotype turned up many times. The CDR3 here is CASSSDSSYGYTF. CDR3 coding DNA: TGTGCCAGCTCATCAGACAGTTCCTATGGCTACACCTTC. J is TRBJ1-2 and V is TRBV18; maybe TRBD1 (5 bases). The CDR3 totals 13 residues. Trimming pared 5 bases from V and 4 bases from J, leaving 11 bases between. Germline V gene sequence: CDR1 KGHSH, CDR2 LQKENI.

This clonotype has only a few counts. The chain couples TRBV29-1 to TRBJ1-1, with a weak D call TRBD1 (5 bases). V was trimmed by 7 bases and J by 4 bases, leaving 13 bases between them. The CDR3 runs 12 residues. CDR1 is SQVTM, CDR2 ANQGSEA, per germline. CDR3 region: CSGSGGVTEAFF. The CDR3 DNA follows: TGCAGCGGCTCGGGGGGTGTCACTGAAGCTTTCTTT. Full variable domain (remainder filled in from reference TRBV29-1 and TRBJ1-1): SAVISQKPSRDICQRGTSLTIQCQVDSQVTMMFWYRQQPGQSLTLIATANQGSEATYESGFVIDKFPISRPNLTFSTLTVSNMSPEDSSIYLCSGSGGVTEAFFGQGTRLTVV.

This clonotype has a count of ten or more. The rearrangement joins TRBV11-2 to TRBJ2-2, with a weak D call TRBD1 (5 bases). V lost 2 bases, J lost 1 base, and 11 bases lay in between. This CDR3 region has 16 residues. CDR1 and CDR2 (germline): SGHAT, FQNNGV. As DNA, the CDR3 is TGTGCCAGCAGCTTACAGGGTTCGAGGAACACCGGGGAGCTGTTTTTT. This encodes CASSLQGSRNTGELFF.

This clonotype has at least ten counts. The chain is built from TRBV28 and TRBJ1-2; 7 positions match TRBD1. This CDR3 is built from 17 residues. Germline CDR1 MDHEN, CDR2 SYDVKM. J was trimmed by 8 bases and V by 3 bases; bases with no gene match: 18. The CDR3 region is CASSFSHPGTVETGYTF. The CDR3 nucleotides read TGTGCCAGCAGTTTTTCCCATCCTGGGACAGTCGAGACGGGCTACACCTTC.

Only a few counts were recorded for this clonotype. The chain couples TRBV28 to TRBJ1-1, with a weak D call TRBD1 (6 bases). The CDR3 has 15 amino acids. V lost 8 bases to trimming and J lost 0 bases, with 16 bases between them. The germline V gene has CDR1 MDHEN and CDR2 SYDVKM. The chain's CDR3 is CASLLSSGVNTEAFF. CDR3 coding DNA: TGTGCCAGCCTCCTCTCGTCAGGGGTGAACACTGAAGCTTTCTTT.

This clonotype was seen ten or more times. The gene calls are TRBV4-1 and TRBJ2-1; TRBD2 aligns across 13 bases. The CDR3 covers 15 residues. The V segment lost 3 bases and the J segment 8 bases; nucleotides outside the gene matches: 4. CDR1 and CDR2 (germline): MGHRA, YSYEKL. In DNA form, the CDR3 reads TGCGCCAGCAGCCACAGGACTAGCGGGAGAGATGAGCAGTTCTTC. Translated: CASSHRTSGRDEQFF.

This clonotype was counted at least ten times. CDR3 region: CASSEGQGRTDTQYF. The CDR3, as DNA: TGTGCCAGCAGCGAGGGACAGGGGAGGACAGATACGCAGTATTTT. The V and J genes are TRBV7-9 and TRBJ2-3; 10 positions agree with TRBD1. Unmatched junction bases numbered 5, after V lost 5 bases and J lost 3 bases. Germline V lookup: CDR1 SEHNR, CDR2 FQNEAQ (reference sequence). The CDR3 is made up of 15 amino acids.

This clonotype was found many times. The V gene is TRBV7-7, the J gene TRBJ2-5; 11 bases agree with TRBD1. J gave up 5 bases and V 4 bases, and 3 bases lay outside the gene matches. Germline V lookup: CDR1 SSHAT, CDR2 FNYEAQ (reference sequence). The CDR3 runs to 14 residues. CDR3 residues: CASSSDRGQETQYF. The DNA for the CDR3 is TGTGCCAGCAGCTCGGACAGGGGGCAGGAGACCCAGTACTTC.

This clonotype showed up many times. This rearrangement joins TRBV30 to TRBJ1-1; D remains unclear. From germline, CDR1 is GTSNPN and CDR2 SVGIG (reference sequence). This CDR3 has 12 amino acids. Trimming pared 1 base from V and 1 base from J, leaving 4 bases between. CDR3 in amino acids: CAWSDGNTEAFF. The DNA for the CDR3 is TGTGCCTGGAGTGATGGGAACACTGAAGCTTTCTTT.

In this sample, this clonotype turned up many times. The rearrangement uses TRBV6-2 or TRBV6-3 and TRBJ2-2; unclear D gene. With 4 bases removed from V and 0 bases from J, the gap between germline ends came to 6 bases. Germline CDR1 and CDR2: MNHEY and SVGEGT. This CDR3 region has 14 residues. The CDR3 DNA reads as TGTGCCAGCAGTTTGTCGGCGAACACCGGGGAGCTGTTTTTT. Its protein product is CASSLSANTGELFF.

Only a few counts were recorded for this clonotype. CDR3 amino acids: CASSPQGIRASRQPQHF. CDR3 coding DNA: TGTGCCAGCTCACCACAGGGGATAAGGGCTAGCAGGCAGCCCCAGCATTTT. This chain joins TRBV18 and TRBJ1-5, with D perhaps matching TRBD1 (5 bases). The CDR3 is 17 residues long. The V end was cut by 1 base, the J end by 7 bases, with 20 bases between. Germline lookup yields CDR1 KGHSH and CDR2 LQKENI. Full variable domain (remainder filled in from reference TRBV18 and TRBJ1-5): NAGVMQNPRHLVRRRGQEARLRCSPMKGHSHVYWYRQLPEEGLKFMVYLQKENIIDESGMPKERFSAEFPKEGPSILRIQQVVRGDSAAYFCASSPQGIRASRQPQHFGDGTRLSIL.

This clonotype was detected a few times. The chain links TRBV6-5 to TRBJ2-7, with D tentatively TRBD1 or TRBD2 (5 bases each). The V gene lost 5 bases and the J gene lost 4 bases, with 18 bases spanning the gap. The CDR3 extends over 15 amino acids. Germline loops: CDR1 MNHEY, CDR2 SVGAGI. The DNA of the CDR3 is TGTGCCAGCAGTAAGGCGATCGGGGACGCATACGAGCAGTACTTC. It specifies CASSKAIGDAYEQYF.

There are a few counts of this clonotype. This sequence joins TRBV6-6 and TRBJ2-5; the match to TRBD2 covers 9 bases. V trimming: 2 bases; J trimming: 5 bases; junction bases outside the gene matches: 9. In germline, CDR1 is MNHNY, CDR2 SVGAGI (reference sequence). The CDR3 is 16 amino acids. CDR3 nucleotide sequence: TGTGCCAGCAGTTACGTCGGACTAGCGTTCCCCGAGACCCAGTACTTC. This gives the protein CASSYVGLAFPETQYF.

This clonotype was seen at least ten times. The CDR3 here is CASTSRDRGSYEQYF. CDR3 sequence (DNA): TGTGCCAGCACCAGCCGGGACAGGGGTTCCTACGAGCAGTACTTC. The chain couples TRBV6-6 to TRBJ2-7; 10 bases match TRBD1. Germline assignment: CDR1 MNHNY and CDR2 SVGAGI (reference sequence). With V trimmed by 7 bases and J by 1 base, 7 bases remained unmatched. The CDR3 length is 15 residues.

In this sample, this clonotype turned up many times. The chain links TRBV10-3 to TRBJ1-3; D is uncertain. The germline CDR1 and CDR2 sequences are ENHRY and SYGVKD. V dropped 4 bases and J dropped 7 bases, with 8 bases sitting between them. This CDR3 is built from 12 residues. The CDR3 sequence is CAISAMGNTIYF. The CDR3 coding sequence is TGTGCCATCAGTGCAATGGGTAACACCATATATTTT.

Remarks on this clonotype: One end of the junction does not line up with germline, which may come from a read error. This sequence joins TRBV7-2 and TRBJ2-3; 8 bases align to TRBD2. The CDR3 length is 15 residues. The germline gives CDR1 SGHTA, CDR2 FQGNSA. The CDR3 here is CASSLAGLSTDTQYF. The DNA for the CDR3 is TGTGCCAGCAGCCTAGCGGGCCTGTCGACAGATACGCAGTATTTT.

This clonotype was detected many times. The chain employs TRBV25-1 and TRBJ2-1; 10 bases line up with TRBD2. The germline V gene has CDR1 MGHDK and CDR2 SYGVNS. The junction had 14 bases not matched to a gene; V was cut back by 8 bases and J by 4 bases. The CDR3 covers 17 residues. CDR3 in amino acids: CASPPPGKREGYNEQFF. The CDR3 region has the DNA TGTGCCAGCCCCCCACCCGGAAAGCGGGAGGGATACAATGAGCAGTTCTTC. The entire variable domain, with the rest obtained from reference TRBV25-1 and TRBJ2-1, is as follows: EADIYQTPRYLVIGTGKKITLECSQTMGHDKMYWYQQDPGMELHLIHYSYGVNSTEKGDLSSESTVSRIRTEHFPLTLESARPSHTSQYLCASPPPGKREGYNEQFFGPGTRLTVL.